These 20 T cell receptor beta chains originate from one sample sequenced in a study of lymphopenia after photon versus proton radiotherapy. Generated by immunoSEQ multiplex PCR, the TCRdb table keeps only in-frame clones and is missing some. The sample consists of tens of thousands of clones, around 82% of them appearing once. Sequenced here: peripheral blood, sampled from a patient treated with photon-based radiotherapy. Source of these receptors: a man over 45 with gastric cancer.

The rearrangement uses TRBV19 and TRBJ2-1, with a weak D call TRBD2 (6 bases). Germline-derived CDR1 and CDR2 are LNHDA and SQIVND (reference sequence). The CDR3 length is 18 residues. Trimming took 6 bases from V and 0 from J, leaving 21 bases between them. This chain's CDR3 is CASSHEKGGRSSYNEQFF. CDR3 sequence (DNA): TGTGCCAGTAGCCATGAGAAGGGTGGGAGGAGCTCCTACAATGAGCAGTTCTTC. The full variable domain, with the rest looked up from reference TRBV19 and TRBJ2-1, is DGGITQSPKYLFRKEGQNVTLSCEQNLNHDAMYWYRQDPGQGLRLIYYSQIVNDFQKGDIAEGYSVSREKKESFPLTVTSAQKNPTAFYLCASSHEKGGRSSYNEQFFGPGTRLTVL.

CDR3 loop: CASSPSTSGRSDTQYF. CDR3 nucleotide sequence: TGTGCCAGCAGCCCCTCAACTAGCGGGAGATCAGATACGCAGTATTTT. This rearrangement joins TRBV11-3 to TRBJ2-3; 11 nucleotides agree with TRBD2. The CDR3 runs to 16 residues. Germline V gene lookup returns CDR1 SGHNT and CDR2 YENEEA. V trimming: 5 bases; J trimming: 4 bases; junction bases outside the gene matches: 8.

The CDR3 here is CASSLGAGVRSEAFF. The DNA for the CDR3 is TGTGCCAGCAGCTTGGGGGCAGGGGTAAGGTCTGAAGCTTTCTTT. This rearrangement joins TRBV5-4 to TRBJ1-1, with D perhaps TRBD1 (6 bases). From germline, CDR1 is SGHNT and CDR2 YYREEE (reference sequence). This CDR3 is built from 15 residues. Deletions cut 0 bases from V and 6 bases from J, with 15 bases between.

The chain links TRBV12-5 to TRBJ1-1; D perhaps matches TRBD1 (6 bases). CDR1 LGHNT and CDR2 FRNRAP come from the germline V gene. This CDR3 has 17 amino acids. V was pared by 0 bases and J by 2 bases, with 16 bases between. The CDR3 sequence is CASGLVVSGVGNTEAFF. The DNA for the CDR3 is TGTGCTAGTGGTTTGGTAGTCTCAGGGGTAGGAAACACTGAAGCTTTCTTT.

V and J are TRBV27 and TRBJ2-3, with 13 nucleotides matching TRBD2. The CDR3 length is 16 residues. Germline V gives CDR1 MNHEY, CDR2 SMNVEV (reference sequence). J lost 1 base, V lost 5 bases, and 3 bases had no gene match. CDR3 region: CASSLLAGGGTDTQYF. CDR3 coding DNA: TGTGCCAGCAGTCTACTAGCGGGAGGGGGCACAGATACGCAGTATTTT.

CDR3 sequence (DNA): TGCAGCGTTGGAGAGGGAGCCGAGCAGTACTTC. Its translation: CSVGEGAEQYF. This rearrangement joins TRBV29-1 to TRBJ2-7; a possible D gene is TRBD2 (5 bases). This CDR3 is 11 amino acids long. V lost 4 bases and J lost 6, with 10 bases in between. Germline values: CDR1 SQVTM, CDR2 ANQGSEA.

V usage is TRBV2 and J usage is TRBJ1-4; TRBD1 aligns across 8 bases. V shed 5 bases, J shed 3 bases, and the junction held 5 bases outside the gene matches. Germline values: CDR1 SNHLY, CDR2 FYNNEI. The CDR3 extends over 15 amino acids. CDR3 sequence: CASSRQGTANEKLFF. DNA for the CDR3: TGTGCCAGCAGTCGACAGGGGACTGCTAATGAAAAACTGTTTTTT. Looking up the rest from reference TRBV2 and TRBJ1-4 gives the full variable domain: EPEVTQTPSHQVTQMGQEVILRCVPISNHLYFYWYRQILGQKVEFLVSFYNNEISEKSEIFDDQFSVERPDGSNFTLKIRSTKLEDSAMYFCASSRQGTANEKLFFGSGTQLSVL.

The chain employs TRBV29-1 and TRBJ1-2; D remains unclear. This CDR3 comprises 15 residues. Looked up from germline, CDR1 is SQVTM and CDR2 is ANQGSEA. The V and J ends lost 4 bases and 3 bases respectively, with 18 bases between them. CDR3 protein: CSVGPGKAKDYGYTF. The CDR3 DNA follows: TGCAGCGTTGGCCCGGGAAAGGCTAAGGACTATGGCTACACCTTC. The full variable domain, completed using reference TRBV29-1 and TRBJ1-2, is SAVISQKPSRDICQRGTSLTIQCQVDSQVTMMFWYRQQPGQSLTLIATANQGSEATYESGFVIDKFPISRPNLTFSTLTVSNMSPEDSSIYLCSVGPGKAKDYGYTFGSGTRLTVV.

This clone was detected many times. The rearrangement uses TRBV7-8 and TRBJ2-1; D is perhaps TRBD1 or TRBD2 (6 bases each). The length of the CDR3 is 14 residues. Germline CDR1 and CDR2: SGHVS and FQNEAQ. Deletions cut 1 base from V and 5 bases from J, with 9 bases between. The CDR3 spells CASSLGGADNEQFF. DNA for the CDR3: TGTGCCAGCAGCTTAGGGGGGGCGGACAATGAGCAGTTCTTC.

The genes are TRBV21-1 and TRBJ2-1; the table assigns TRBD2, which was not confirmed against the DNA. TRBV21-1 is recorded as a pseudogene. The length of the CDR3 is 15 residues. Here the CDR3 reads CASSKVGLADNEQFF. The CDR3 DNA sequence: TGTGCCAGCAGCAAAGTAGGGCTAGCGGACAATGAGCAGTTCTTC.

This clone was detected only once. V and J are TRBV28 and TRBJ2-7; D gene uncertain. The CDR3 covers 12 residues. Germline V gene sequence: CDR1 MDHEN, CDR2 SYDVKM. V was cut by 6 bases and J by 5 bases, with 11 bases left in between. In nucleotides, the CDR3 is TGTGCCAGCAGCTCACCTATGGACGAGCAGTACTTC. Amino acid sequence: CASSSPMDEQYF.

CDR3 protein: CASSPLGNLDYEQYF. DNA of the CDR3: TGTGCCAGCTCTCCTCTCGGGAACCTGGACTACGAGCAGTACTTC. The rearrangement links TRBV18 to TRBJ2-7, with D possibly TRBD2 on 5 matching bases. This CDR3 is 15 amino acids long. Trimming took 6 bases from V and 3 from J, leaving 18 bases between them. Germline CDR1 reads KGHSH; CDR2 reads LQKENI.

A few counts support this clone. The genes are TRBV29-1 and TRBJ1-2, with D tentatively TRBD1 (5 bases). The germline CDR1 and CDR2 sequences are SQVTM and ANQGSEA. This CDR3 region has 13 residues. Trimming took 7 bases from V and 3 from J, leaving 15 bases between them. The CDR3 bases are TGCAGCGCCCTCCCCGGGGGACACTATGGCTACACCTTC. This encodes CSALPGGHYGYTF.

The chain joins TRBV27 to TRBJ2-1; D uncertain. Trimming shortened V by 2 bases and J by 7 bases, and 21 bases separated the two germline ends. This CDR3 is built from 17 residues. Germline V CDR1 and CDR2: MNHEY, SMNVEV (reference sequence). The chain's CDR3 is CASSLKVLPETGNEQFF. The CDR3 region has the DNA TGTGCCAGCAGTTTAAAGGTATTGCCTGAGACCGGGAATGAGCAGTTCTTC.

The CDR3 protein is CASSLGLIAGGEGDTQYF. CDR3 in DNA: TGCGCCAGCAGCTTGGGGTTGATAGCGGGAGGGGAAGGAGATACGCAGTATTTT. The chain links TRBV5-1 to TRBJ2-3, with 11 bases lining up with TRBD2. The CDR3 has 18 residues. Germline trimming cut 0 bases from V and 5 bases from J; bases unmatched to any gene: 11. Germline assignment: CDR1 SGHRS and CDR2 YFSETQ. The whole variable domain, remainder taken from reference TRBV5-1 and TRBJ2-3, is KAGVTQTPRYLIKTRGQQVTLSCSPISGHRSVSWYQQTPGQGLQFLFEYFSETQRNKGNFPGRFSGRQFSNSRSEMNVSTLELGDSALYLCASSLGLIAGGEGDTQYFGPGTRLTVL.

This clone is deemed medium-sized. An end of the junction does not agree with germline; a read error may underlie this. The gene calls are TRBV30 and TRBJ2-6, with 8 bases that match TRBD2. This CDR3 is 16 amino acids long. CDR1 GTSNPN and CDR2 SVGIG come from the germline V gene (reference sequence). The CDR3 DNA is TGCGCCTTGGATGGTTCGGGAGGGGATGGGGCCAACGTCCTGACTTTC. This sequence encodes CALDGSGGDGANVLTF.

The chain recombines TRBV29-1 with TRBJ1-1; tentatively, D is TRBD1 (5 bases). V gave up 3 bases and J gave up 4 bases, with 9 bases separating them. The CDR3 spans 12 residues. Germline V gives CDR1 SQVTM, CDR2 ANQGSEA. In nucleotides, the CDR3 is TGCAGCGTTGATAGGGGCTCCACTGAAGCTTTCTTT. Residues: CSVDRGSTEAFF. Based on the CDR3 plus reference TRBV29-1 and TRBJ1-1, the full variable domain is SAVISQKPSRDICQRGTSLTIQCQVDSQVTMMFWYRQQPGQSLTLIATANQGSEATYESGFVIDKFPISRPNLTFSTLTVSNMSPEDSSIYLCSVDRGSTEAFFGQGTRLTVV.

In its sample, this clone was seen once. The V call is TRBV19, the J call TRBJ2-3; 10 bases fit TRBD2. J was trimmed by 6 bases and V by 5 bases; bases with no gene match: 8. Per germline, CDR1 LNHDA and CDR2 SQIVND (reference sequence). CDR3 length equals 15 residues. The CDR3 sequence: CASSLPAGGRDTQYF. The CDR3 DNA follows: TGTGCCAGTAGTCTACCAGCGGGGGGGCGGGATACGCAGTATTTT.

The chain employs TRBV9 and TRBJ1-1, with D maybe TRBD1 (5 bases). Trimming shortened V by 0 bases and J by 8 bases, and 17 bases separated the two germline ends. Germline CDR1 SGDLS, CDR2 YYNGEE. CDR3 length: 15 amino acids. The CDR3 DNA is TGTGCCAGCAGCGTAGACGCAAGGGGCGACCCCGAAGCTTTCTTT. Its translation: CASSVDARGDPEAFF.

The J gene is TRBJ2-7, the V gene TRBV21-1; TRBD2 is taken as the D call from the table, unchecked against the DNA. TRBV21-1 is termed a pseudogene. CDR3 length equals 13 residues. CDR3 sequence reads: CASSMETSNEQYF. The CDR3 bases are TGTGCCAGCAGCATGGAGACTAGCAACGAGCAGTACTTC.